Following are 21 T cell receptor beta chains from one sample sequenced in a study of CD8+CD57+ T cells in acquired aplastic anemia (dated by TCRdb to the late 2010s). Flow cytometry had shown CD8+CD57+ cell expansion in the patients selected for sequencing. Instrument on record: Illumina HiSeq 2000. Genomic DNA served as template for TCR beta VDJ combination and CDR3 sequence profiling. The public sequencing data were trimmed at Q25 with fastp and processed into clonotypes with MiXCR by TCRdb, which kept only in-frame beta chains. Identical CDR3 protein sequences are pooled into one entry, listed with their most common genes and DNA. The sample includes a few hundred thousand distinct CDR3 sequences, with roughly 61% observed a single time. 1% to 1.5% of the sample is in the top ten clones. Sequenced sample: sorted CD4+, CD8+, or CD8+CD57+ T cells (not recorded which) from PBMCs. These receptor sequences come from a human donor with aplastic anemia.

Many counts were recorded for this clonotype. This chain connects TRBV27 to TRBJ1-5, with TRBD1 as a possible D gene (6 bases). With 2 bases removed from V and 3 bases from J, the gap between germline ends came to 20 bases. Germline V gene sequence: CDR1 MNHEY, CDR2 SMNVEV (reference sequence). This CDR3 comprises 18 residues. In DNA, the CDR3 is TGTGCCAGCAGTTTAGTGGTCCCGGGACAACGCCTCAATCAGCCCCAGCATTTT. It specifies CASSLVVPGQRLNQPQHF.

This clonotype was detected many times. The chain carries TRBV5-1 and TRBJ2-3; 7 bases align to TRBD2. Germline loops: CDR1 SGHRS, CDR2 YFSETQ. The V gene end was trimmed by 3 bases and the J gene end by 1 base; junction bases not matched to a gene: 5. The CDR3 loop spans 15 amino acids. CDR3 sequence (DNA): TGCGCCAGCAGCTCTGGACTAGTGGGCACAGATACGCAGTATTTT. Translated, it gives CASSSGLVGTDTQYF.

This clonotype has only one observation. In DNA, the CDR3 is TGTGCCAGCAGTGATCCAAGGACTAGCGGCCCCTACAATGAGCAGTTCTTC. This encodes CASSDPRTSGPYNEQFF. This chain connects TRBV25-1 to TRBJ2-1; 10 bases match TRBD2. The J segment lost 2 bases and the V segment lost 3 bases, leaving 7 bases of the junction unmatched. From germline, CDR1 is MGHDK and CDR2 SYGVNS. The CDR3 has 17 amino acids. Supplemented by reference TRBV25-1 and TRBJ2-1, the full variable domain reads EADIYQTPRYLVIGTGKKITLECSQTMGHDKMYWYQQDPGMELHLIHYSYGVNSTEKGDLSSESTVSRIRTEHFPLTLESARPSHTSQYLCASSDPRTSGPYNEQFFGPGTRLTVL.

Worth noting for this clonotype: A much more abundant neighbour one base away suggests this may be a read error. Because it lacks the conserved phenylalanine or tryptophan at the end, this CDR3 is likely a read error. The chain couples TRBV28 to TRBJ2-7; D is undetermined. Germline V lookup: CDR1 MDHEN, CDR2 SYDVKM. V was shortened by 7 bases and J by 3 bases, with 16 bases between the two germline ends. The CDR3 consists of 14 residues. The CDR3 sequence: CASTKGGSFYEQYL. The CDR3 coding sequence is TGTGCCAGCACCAAAGGTGGCAGTTTCTACGAGCAGTACTTG.

CDR3 sequence reads: CASSALPDSPLHF. As DNA, the CDR3 is TGTGCCAGCAGCGCCCTTCCCGATTCACCCCTCCACTTT. This rearrangement joins TRBV9 to TRBJ1-6; D is unclear. V was clipped by 3 bases and J by 8 bases, with 9 bases between them. Germline lookup yields CDR1 SGDLS and CDR2 YYNGEE. The CDR3 consists of 13 residues.

The chain is built from TRBV10-3 and TRBJ2-1, with 16 bases that match TRBD2. Germline V gene lookup returns CDR1 ENHRY and CDR2 SYGVKD. Unmatched junction bases numbered 3, after V lost 7 bases and J lost 3 bases. CDR3 length: 16 amino acids. The CDR3 DNA sequence: TGTGCCATCAAAGGGACTAGCGGGAGGGTCTACAATGAGCAGTTCTTC. Translation gives CAIKGTSGRVYNEQFF.

This clonotype was seen a single time. This chain links TRBV20-1 with TRBJ2-7, with 10 bases fitting TRBD2. The CDR3 extends over 15 amino acids. The trim removed 2 bases at V and 2 bases at J, leaving 6 bases unmatched. Germline CDR1 reads DFQATT; CDR2 reads SNEGSKA (reference sequence). The CDR3 reads CSARPGTSDTYEQYF. For the CDR3, the DNA is TGCAGTGCTAGACCCGGGACTAGCGATACCTACGAGCAGTACTTC.

The chain recombines TRBV2 with TRBJ2-7; 9 positions match TRBD1. The length of the CDR3 is 13 residues. The trim removed 6 bases at V and 0 bases at J, leaving 0 bases unmatched. Germline-derived CDR1 and CDR2 are SNHLY and FYNNEI. For the CDR3, the DNA is TGTGCCAGCAGGGACAGGGGCTCCTACGAGCAGTACTTC. This sequence encodes CASRDRGSYEQYF.

The sample holds many counts of this clonotype. The chain joins TRBV29-1 to TRBJ2-1, with a possible D match to TRBD2 (6 bases). The CDR3 covers 14 residues. Germline CDR1 and CDR2: SQVTM and ANQGSEA. Trimming left V 7 bases short and J 2 bases short, with 15 bases between. The CDR3 protein is CSAGSVPTYNEQFF. The DNA for the CDR3 is TGCAGCGCCGGGAGCGTCCCCACCTACAATGAGCAGTTCTTC.

V usage is TRBV7-2 and J usage is TRBJ1-6; TRBD1 agrees at 9 bases. The CDR3 consists of 17 residues. V shed 7 bases, J shed 4 bases, and the junction held 11 bases outside the gene matches. CDR1 is SGHTA, CDR2 FQGNSA, per germline. For the CDR3, the DNA is TGTGCCAGCATCACCCAAACCGGGACAGGGTATAATTCACCCCTCCACTTT. It yields the protein CASITQTGTGYNSPLHF.

This clonotype has a single count. Its ends do not fully match the called genes, so a read error is possible. The chain couples TRBV7-7 to TRBJ1-4, with D unclear. The CDR3 is 16 residues long. CDR1 SSHAT and CDR2 FNYEAQ come from the germline V gene (reference sequence). CDR3: CASSLEPYRLNEKLFF. CDR3 sequence (DNA): TGTGCTAGCAGCTTAGAGCCATATAGGCTCAATGAAAAACTGTTTTTT.

V is TRBV7-9 and J is TRBJ1-6; TRBD1 matches 7 bases. V lost 5 bases to trimming and J lost 7 bases; unmatched junction nucleotides: 8. This CDR3 has 15 residues. CDR1 SEHNR and CDR2 FQNEAQ come from the germline V gene (reference sequence). DNA for the CDR3: TGTGCCAGCAGCCTGGGACAGAAGCCCAATTCACCCCTCCACTTT. This translates into CASSLGQKPNSPLHF.

The chain couples TRBV20-1 to TRBJ2-3; the match to TRBD2 covers 8 bases. V dropped 3 bases and J dropped 0; count of bases not matched to a gene: 11. The CDR3 runs to 17 residues. Germline CDR1 is DFQATT and CDR2 is SNEGSKA (reference sequence). CDR3 nucleotides: TGCAGTGCTAGGCGGATTAGCGGGATTACGAGCACAGATACGCAGTATTTT. Its protein is CSARRISGITSTDTQYF.

This clonotype was detected a few times. In DNA, the CDR3 is TGTGCCAGCAGCCAAGACCCCCGGACTAACTATGGCTACACCTTC. Protein sequence: CASSQDPRTNYGYTF. V is TRBV4-2 and J is TRBJ1-2; D gene unclear. The CDR3 is 15 amino acids. Germline lookup yields CDR1 LGHNA and CDR2 YNFKEQ. V was shortened by 0 bases and J by 0 bases, with 8 bases between the two germline ends.

The genes are TRBV15 and TRBJ2-3, with D perhaps given as TRBD1 or TRBD2 (5 bases each). Germline V CDR1 and CDR2: LNHNV, YYDKDF (reference sequence). V was pared by 2 bases and J by 3 bases, with 15 bases between. CDR3 length: 16 residues. In nucleotides, the CDR3 is TGTGCCACCAGCAGATCTAGGACTGGGGCGACAGATACGCAGTATTTT. Its translation: CATSRSRTGATDTQYF.

This clonotype has a handful of counts. This chain links TRBV9 with TRBJ2-5; either TRBD1 or TRBD2 may supply D (6 bases each). The CDR3 runs 13 residues. The germline CDR1 and CDR2 sequences are SGDLS and YYNGEE. Trimming shortened V by 3 bases and J by 4 bases, and 10 bases separated the two germline ends. The CDR3 bases are TGTGCCAGCAGCGAGGGGGGTGTAGAGACCCAGTACTTC. Translated, it gives CASSEGGVETQYF.

The V gene is TRBV19, the J gene TRBJ2-5, with 8 bases matching TRBD1. Trimming cost V 3 bases and J 3 bases; bases outside gene matches: 0. This CDR3 contains 13 residues. From germline, CDR1 is LNHDA and CDR2 SQIVND (reference sequence). As DNA, the CDR3 is TGTGCCAGTAGTATGGACAGGGAAGAGACCCAGTACTTC. It yields the protein CASSMDREETQYF.

The chain couples TRBV7-9 to TRBJ2-7, with 13 bases fitting TRBD2. The V segment lost 5 bases and the J segment 2 bases; nucleotides outside the gene matches: 12. The CDR3 contains 18 residues. Germline V lookup: CDR1 SEHNR, CDR2 FQNEAQ (reference sequence). CDR3 DNA: TGTGCCAGCAGCAAGCCGGGACTAGCGGGAACAAGTGCCTACGAGCAGTACTTC. Protein: CASSKPGLAGTSAYEQYF.

This clonotype showed up many times. This chain links TRBV28 with TRBJ1-1; D not certain. The CDR3 spans 15 residues. Germline lookup yields CDR1 MDHEN and CDR2 SYDVKM. V shed 5 bases and J shed 10 bases, with 23 bases lying between them. The CDR3 loop reads CASSPLWVDSSGAFF. As DNA, the CDR3 is TGTGCCAGCAGTCCCCTCTGGGTGGATTCCTCGGGAGCTTTCTTT.

This clonotype was detected many times. Here the CDR3 reads CASSVTQGPQYF. CDR3 nucleotide sequence: TGTGCCAGCAGCGTGACTCAGGGCCCCCAGTACTTC. The chain has TRBV9 and TRBJ2-5; the D gene is possibly TRBD1 (5 bases). Trimming shortened V by 2 bases and J by 9 bases, and 11 bases separated the two germline ends. Germline lookup yields CDR1 SGDLS and CDR2 YYNGEE. This CDR3 is 12 amino acids long.

The chain combines TRBV6-6 with TRBJ1-4; 8 nucleotides agree with TRBD1. The CDR3 contains 16 residues. V lost 7 bases to trimming and J lost 0 bases; unmatched junction nucleotides: 7. The germline V gene encodes CDR1 MNHNY and CDR2 SVGAGI (reference sequence). The CDR3 loop reads CASIKDRDATNEKLFF. Here the CDR3 DNA reads TGTGCCAGCATCAAGGACAGGGATGCAACTAATGAAAAACTGTTTTTT.